Below, one T cell receptor (beta chain) is given with its context. These data come from a study of cytomegalovirus exposure and HLA in healthy donors. About the study: The 90 to 150 validation repertoires and the 666 first-cohort repertoires shared a platform, a later analysis reported.

Sequencing used immunoSEQ multiplex PCR; TCRdb keeps in-frame clones, though not all of them. The profile shows over 110,000 clones, roughly 86% of them singletons. Sequencing was done on a sample of PBMCs. The receptor comes from a man aged 18 to 35 in good health and CMV-seropositive.

CDR3 DNA sequence: TGCGCCAGCATGCCCTCGAGGAACTCCTACAATGAGCAGTTCTTC. Translated, it gives CASMPSRNSYNEQFF. The chain combines TRBV10-2 with TRBJ2-1; D is unresolved. Germline CDR1 reads WSHSY; CDR2 reads SAAADI. CDR3 length: 15 residues. V lost 7 bases to trimming and J lost 0 bases, with 13 bases between them.